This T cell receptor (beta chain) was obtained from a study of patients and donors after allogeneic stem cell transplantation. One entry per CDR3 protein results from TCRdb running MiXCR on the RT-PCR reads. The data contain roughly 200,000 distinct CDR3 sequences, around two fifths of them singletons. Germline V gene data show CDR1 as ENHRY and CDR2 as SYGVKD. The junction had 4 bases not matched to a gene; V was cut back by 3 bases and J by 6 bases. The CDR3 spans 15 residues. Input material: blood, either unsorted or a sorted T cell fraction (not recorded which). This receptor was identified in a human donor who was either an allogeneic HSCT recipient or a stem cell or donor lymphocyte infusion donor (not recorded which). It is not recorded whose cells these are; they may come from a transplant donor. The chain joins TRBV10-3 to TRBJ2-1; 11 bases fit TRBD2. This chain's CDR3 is CAISDTGTSGNEQFF. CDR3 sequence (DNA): TGTGCCATCAGTGATACCGGGACTAGCGGCAATGAGCAGTTCTTC.